The sequence of this TCR beta chain was determined in a study of cytomegalovirus exposure and HLA in healthy donors. Background on the study: A prior analysis found 90 million to 120 million unique TCR beta sequences from roughly 180 million T cells. Study-wide points: Upon later analysis, TCR association rates were observed to vary by HLA locus, being highest for DRB1 and lowest for HLA-C. One variant, a missense change in DCLRE1C, was linked in a later analysis to TCR beta V- and J-gene trimming.

Of note for this clone: The antigen remains undetermined.

Primers: 60 Vbeta forward and 13 Jbeta reverse. Sequenced by immunoSEQ multiplex PCR; TCRdb stores in-frame clones only, minus some. There are about 150,000 clones in the sample; approximately 80% occur only once, and 1.4% to 1.5% lies in the top ten. Sequenced sample: PBMCs. This clonotype was sampled from a male donor in good health and CMV-seronegative.

The CDR3 reads CASSVNAGANTEAFF. As DNA, the CDR3 is TGTGCCAGCAGCGTAAATGCGGGGGCGAACACTGAAGCTTTCTTT. The V gene is TRBV9, the J gene TRBJ1-1, with D perhaps TRBD1 (6 bases). Trimming cost V 1 base and J 1 base, with 11 bases left between them. Germline V gene sequence: CDR1 SGDLS, CDR2 YYNGEE. There are 15 residues in the CDR3. Complete variable domain (other parts from reference TRBV9 and TRBJ1-1): DSGVTQTPKHLITATGQRVTLRCSPRSGDLSVYWYQQSLDQGLQFLIQYYNGEERAKGNILERFSAQQFPDLHSELNLSSLELGDSALYFCASSVNAGANTEAFFGQGTRLTVV.